This TCR beta chain was observed in a study of shared clonotypes between healthy human individuals. The germline V gene has CDR1 LNHDA and CDR2 SQIVND (reference sequence). The CDR3 length is 18 residues. Trimming removed 5 bases at V and 0 bases at J, with 19 bases between. This table comes from immunoSEQ multiplex PCR, and its TCRdb copy is limited to in-frame clones, with some not included. The data show 780,000 or so clones, around 77% seen once. The gene calls are TRBV19 and TRBJ2-2; D is undetermined. This receptor was identified in a woman in her 30s in good health. Material for sequencing was memory CD4+ T cells sorted from blood. Subset here: CD45RA-negative fraction. This CDR3 is CASSAAGYSRPNTGELFF. In DNA, the CDR3 is TGTGCCAGTAGTGCCGCAGGCTATAGCCGTCCGAACACCGGGGAGCTGTTTTTT. The whole variable domain, filled in from reference TRBV19 and TRBJ2-2, reads DGGITQSPKYLFRKEGQNVTLSCEQNLNHDAMYWYRQDPGQGLRLIYYSQIVNDFQKGDIAEGYSVSREKKESFPLTVTSAQKNPTAFYLCASSAAGYSRPNTGELFFGEGSRLTVL.